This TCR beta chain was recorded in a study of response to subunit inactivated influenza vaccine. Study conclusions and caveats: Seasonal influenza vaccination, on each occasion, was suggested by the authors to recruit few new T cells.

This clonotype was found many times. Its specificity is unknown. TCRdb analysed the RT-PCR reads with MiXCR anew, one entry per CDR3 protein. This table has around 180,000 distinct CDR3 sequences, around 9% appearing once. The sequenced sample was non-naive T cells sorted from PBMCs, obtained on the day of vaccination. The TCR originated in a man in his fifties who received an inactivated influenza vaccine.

CDR3 sequence reads: CASRTLARETQYF. The DNA for the CDR3 is TGTGCCAGCAGGACACTAGCGAGAGAGACCCAGTACTTC. This sequence joins TRBV12-3 or TRBV12-4 and TRBJ2-5, with TRBD2 identical over 7 bases. The CDR3 has 13 residues. V gave up 6 bases and J gave up 4 bases; unmatched junction bases: 5.